This entry lists 22 T cell receptor delta chains sequenced from one sample in a study of gamma-delta chains in newborns, infants, children. TCRdb ran CATT on the reads. The sample holds 14,000 to 15,000 delta-chain clones, roughly 7% seen once. The sample consisted of blood. These receptor sequences come from a child who was a newborn, infant or young child, either healthy, febrile or measles-vaccinated (not recorded which).

This clone was seen a handful of times. The likely explanation is a read error, given a far larger clone one base away. In DNA form, the CDR3 reads TGTGCCTGTGACACCGTACTGGGGGATACGCGCTCCTGGGACACCCGACGGATGTTTTTC. Its translation: CACDTVLGDTRSWDTRRMFF. The chain employs TRDV2 and TRDJ3; TRDD3 matches 13 bases. Germline loops: CDR1 GEAIGNYY, CDR2 EKD. The CDR3 has 20 amino acids.

This clone occurred a few times. Other DNA sequences in this specimen translate into the identical CDR3. The chain links TRDV2 to TRDJ3, with 9 bases aligning to TRDD3. Germline V gene data show CDR1 as GEAIGNYY and CDR2 as EKD. CDR3 length: 18 residues. V was pared by 0 bases and J by 2 bases, with 4 bases of the junction left unmatched. This CDR3 reads CACDTGGYTAWDTRQMFF. Here the CDR3 DNA reads TGTGCCTGTGACACCGGGGGATACACGGCCTGGGACACCCGACAGATGTTTTTC.

In the case of this clone: One junction end does not reproduce the germline sequence, and a read error may be involved. This sequence joins TRDV2 and TRDJ3; a weak D match, TRDD3 (6 bases). The CDR3 runs 18 residues. Per the germline V gene, CDR1 is GEAIGNYY and CDR2 is EKD. The CDR3 DNA sequence: TGTGCCTGTGACACCCTACTGGGTGGCTCCTGGGACACCCAACAGATGTTTTTC. Protein sequence: CACDTLLGGSWDTQQMFF.

This clone was picked up a small number of times. The chain uses TRDV1 and TRDJ1, with D perhaps TRDD2 or TRDD3 (9 bases each). This CDR3 has 20 amino acids. V lost 5 bases to trimming and J lost 4 bases, with 32 bases between them. CDR1 and CDR2 (germline): TSWWSYY, QGS. CDR3 DNA sequence: TGTGCTCTTGGGTCGGCCTTCCTACATCGTACTGGGGGACCTTTCGATAAACTCATCTTT. This codes for CALGSAFLHRTGGPFDKLIF.

A few counts support this clone. The chain links TRDV2 to TRDJ3; D possibly corresponds to TRDD3 (6 bases). The CDR3 is 18 residues long. Germline CDR1 GEAIGNYY, CDR2 EKD. Deletions cut 3 bases from V and 0 bases from J, with 14 bases between. CDR3 region: CACDQLGGSSWDTRQMFF. The CDR3 nucleotides are TGTGCCTGTGACCAATTGGGGGGGAGCTCCTGGGACACCCGACAGATGTTTTTC.

This clone was detected a few times. The protein that TCRdb holds for this DNA derives from a much larger clone and differs from the translated DNA at residue 5, which likely indicates a read error; the protein shown here is translated from the DNA. Within the sample, other DNA sequences also encode this same CDR3. The rearrangement joins TRDV2 to TRDJ2, with 13 bases aligning to TRDD3. This CDR3 comprises 17 residues. From germline, CDR1 is GEAIGNYY and CDR2 EKD. Trimming cost V 1 base and J 0 bases; bases outside gene matches: 1. The CDR3 DNA is TGTGCCTGTGACACACTGGGGGATACGGCTTTGACAGCACAACTCTTCTTT. Translated: CACDTLGDTALTAQLFF.

In its sample, this clone was seen a few times. A much larger clone lies one base from this, so it may be a read error. This same CDR3 is encoded by further DNA sequences in the sample. V is TRDV2 and J is TRDJ3, with TRDD3 matching 10 bases. CDR3 size: 20 residues. Germline CDR1 is GEAIGNYY and CDR2 is EKD. With V trimmed by 1 base and J by 0 bases, 8 bases remained unmatched. In DNA form, the CDR3 reads TGTGCCTGTGACACTGTCGGGGGATACGCGAGCTCCTGGGACACCCGACAGATGTTTTTC. Translating gives CACDTVGGYASSWDTRQMFF.

The chain joins TRDV2 to TRDJ3, with 8 bases lining up with TRDD3. This CDR3 contains 18 residues. Germline CDR1 is GEAIGNYY and CDR2 is EKD. With V trimmed by 2 bases and J by 0 bases, 5 bases remained unmatched. The CDR3 reads CACDILGAISWDTRQMFF. DNA for the CDR3: TGTGCCTGTGACATACTGGGGGCCATCTCCTGGGACACCCGACAGATGTTTTTC.

Turning to this clone: One base separates it from a far larger clone, so it is likely a read error. The V gene is TRDV2, the J gene TRDJ3, with 9 bases fitting TRDD3. The V gene's germline CDR1 is GEAIGNYY and CDR2 EKD. This CDR3 comprises 18 residues. With 0 bases clipped from V and 0 bases from J, the junction kept 2 bases outside the gene matches. CDR3 coding DNA: TGTGCCTGTGACACCATACTGGGGGACTCCTGGGACACCCGACAGATGTTTTTC. Its protein is CACDTILGDSWDTRQMFF.

The gene calls are TRDV2 and TRDJ3; 8 bases are a match to TRDD3. Unmatched junction bases numbered 12, after V lost 3 bases and J lost 0 bases. This CDR3 is built from 20 residues. CDR1 and CDR2 from the germline V gene are GEAIGNYY and EKD. The CDR3 spells CACDSTGGPMSSWDTRQMFF. The CDR3 region has the DNA TGTGCCTGTGACTCTACTGGGGGCCCTATGAGCTCCTGGGACACCCGACAGATGTTTTTC.

The J gene is TRDJ3, the V gene TRDV2; 10 bases fit TRDD3. CDR1 and CDR2 from the germline V gene are GEAIGNYY and EKD. V lost 1 base to trimming and J lost 0 bases; unmatched junction nucleotides: 8. The CDR3 has 20 residues. The CDR3 bases are TGTGCCTGTGACACACTGGGGGATGGCGTGACCTCCTGGGACACCCGACAGATGTTTTTC. Translating it yields CACDTLGDGVTSWDTRQMFF.

Worth noting for this clone: A read error may be the cause here, since a much bigger clone is one base away. This chain links TRDV2 with TRDJ2; 11 bases map to TRDD3. There are 14 residues in the CDR3. Trimming removed 5 bases from V and 4 bases from J; junction bases left unmatched: 2. Germline CDR1 and CDR2: GEAIGNYY and EKD. CDR3 sequence: CACAGGYSTAQLFF. The CDR3 bases are TGTGCCTGTGCTGGGGGATACTCGACAGCACAACTCTTCTTT.

A remark on this clone: Different DNA sequences within this sample yield the same CDR3. For the CDR3, the DNA is TGTGCCTGTGTCCTACTGGGGGACACCTCCTGGGACACCCGACAGATGTTTTTC. Protein product: CACVLLGDTSWDTRQMFF. V usage is TRDV2 and J usage is TRDJ3, with 9 bases lining up with TRDD3. The CDR3 is 18 residues long. CDR1 GEAIGNYY and CDR2 EKD come from the germline V gene. With 5 bases clipped from V and 0 bases from J, the junction kept 7 bases outside the gene matches.

This clone has just a few counts. A far larger clone is only one base removed, so a read error is likely. CDR3 residues: CACDTVGDTTQLFF. The CDR3 nucleotides are TGTGCCTGTGACACCGTGGGGGATACAACACAACTCTTCTTT. The chain carries TRDV2 and TRDJ2, with 10 bases matching TRDD3. The germline V gene has CDR1 GEAIGNYY and CDR2 EKD. This CDR3 contains 14 residues. V was pared by 0 bases and J by 9 bases, with 3 bases of the junction left unmatched.

This clone has more than one count but fewer than ten. The chain has TRDV2 and TRDJ3; 11 bases line up with TRDD3. V shed 3 bases and J 0 bases; nucleotides not matched to a gene: 9. This CDR3 has 20 amino acids. Germline loops: CDR1 GEAIGNYY, CDR2 EKD. CDR3 region: CACDALLGDRRSWDTRQMFF. The CDR3 region has the DNA TGTGCCTGTGACGCACTACTGGGGGATAGACGCTCCTGGGACACCCGACAGATGTTTTTC.

This clone was seen a few times. The chain combines TRDV2 with TRDJ3; TRDD3 is a possible D gene (6 bases). The germline CDR1 and CDR2 sequences are GEAIGNYY and EKD. The CDR3 contains 20 residues. V gave up 3 bases and J gave up 0 bases, with 20 bases separating them. CDR3 sequence (DNA): TGTGCCTGTGACGCGACTGGGACCCGATATAGCTCCTGGGACACCCGACAGATGTTTTTC. It is translated as CACDATGTRYSSWDTRQMFF.

There are a few counts of this clone. The mismatch at residue 14 between this DNA's translation and the TCRdb protein of a much larger clone likely reflects a read error; the protein shown is translated from the DNA. The chain links TRDV2 to TRDJ1; 11 bases fit TRDD3. The CDR3 runs 19 residues. The germline gives CDR1 GEAIGNYY, CDR2 EKD. With 0 bases clipped from V and 3 bases from J, the junction kept 14 bases outside the gene matches. CDR3 amino acids: CACDTVAPGGYTHADKLIF. The CDR3 DNA sequence: TGTGCCTGTGACACCGTGGCCCCTGGGGGATACACCCACGCCGATAAACTCATCTTT.

The table lists this clone with many counts. CDR3 nucleotide sequence: TGTGCTCTTGGGGACTCCTTCCTACGGTACACCGATAAACTCATCTTT. Its translation: CALGDSFLRYTDKLIF. This rearrangement joins TRDV1 to TRDJ1; 9 nucleotides line up with TRDD2. The trim removed 3 bases at V and 0 bases at J, leaving 5 bases unmatched. The length of the CDR3 is 16 residues. Germline loops: CDR1 TSWWSYY, CDR2 QGS.

This clone was detected a few times. At the DNA level, this CDR3 is encoded by other sequences in the same sample as well. The chain carries TRDV1 and TRDJ2; 8 nucleotides align to TRDD3. The CDR3 loop spans 15 amino acids. With V trimmed by 6 bases and J by 5 bases, 8 bases remained unmatched. Germline-derived CDR1 and CDR2 are TSWWSYY and QGS. The CDR3 is CALGVPVGDTAQLFF. CDR3 DNA: TGTGCTCTTGGAGTCCCGGTGGGGGATACAGCACAACTCTTCTTT.

Turning to this clone: One end of the junction fails to match germline, which may point to a read error. This chain links TRDV2 with TRDJ3; 13 bases line up with TRDD3. This CDR3 region has 19 residues. Germline V gives CDR1 GEAIGNYY, CDR2 EKD. The chain's CDR3 is CACGTYWGIRSWDTRQMFF. CDR3 nucleotide sequence: TGTGCCTGTGGCACCTACTGGGGGATACGCTCCTGGGACACCCGACAGATGTTTTTC.

This sequence joins TRDV2 and TRDJ3; 11 bases match TRDD3. Germline CDR1 GEAIGNYY, CDR2 EKD. The CDR3 is 20 residues long. V shed 0 bases and J 2 bases; nucleotides not matched to a gene: 8. CDR3 residues: CACDTVLAGGYPWDTRQMFF. Here the CDR3 DNA reads TGTGCCTGTGACACCGTTCTAGCTGGGGGATACCCCTGGGACACCCGACAGATGTTTTTC.

Sample share makes this clone medium-sized. Additional DNA sequences in this sample encode the identical CDR3. The chain has TRDV2 and TRDJ3; 8 nucleotides align to TRDD3. J was trimmed by 0 bases and V by 3 bases; bases with no gene match: 0. Germline CDR1 is GEAIGNYY and CDR2 is EKD. This CDR3 is 16 amino acids long. In DNA, the CDR3 is TGTGCCTGTGACGGGATACGCTCCTGGGACACCCGACAGATGTTTTTC. Its protein is CACDGIRSWDTRQMFF.